Below, 32 T cell receptor beta chains from the same sample are listed, as sequenced in a study of T cells after yellow fever vaccination. TCRdb re-called the 5' RACE reads with MiXCR, one entry per CDR3 protein. The sample records over 100,000 distinct CDR3 sequences, 8.4% being singletons. Sequenced here: CD8+ T cells sorted from PBMCs, sampled 45 days after the yellow fever booster vaccination. The origin of the receptors is a man aged 25-40 years who received the YFV17D yellow fever vaccine.

In this sample, this clonotype turned up many times. The V and J genes are TRBV5-4 and TRBJ2-7; no reliable D call. The CDR3 spans 12 residues. Trimming left V 0 bases short and J 4 bases short, with 5 bases between. Per the germline V gene, CDR1 is SGHNT and CDR2 is YYREEE (reference sequence). The DNA of the CDR3 is TGTGCCAGCAGCTTGGGGATATACGAGCAGTACTTC. The encoded protein is CASSLGIYEQYF.

This clonotype was picked up many times. The V and J genes are TRBV9 and TRBJ2-3; unclear D gene. Looked up from germline, CDR1 is SGDLS and CDR2 is YYNGEE. Trimming shortened V by 0 bases and J by 0 bases, and 8 bases separated the two germline ends. The CDR3 contains 15 residues. The CDR3 nucleotides are TGTGCCAGCAGCGTAGTCGGGTCTAGCACAGATACGCAGTATTTT. Amino acid sequence: CASSVVGSSTDTQYF.

This clonotype was picked up many times. The gene calls are TRBV29-1 and TRBJ1-4; no firm D call. This CDR3 region has 13 residues. V was trimmed by 7 bases and J by 7 bases, leaving 16 bases between them. Germline V gene data show CDR1 as SQVTM and CDR2 as ANQGSEA. The CDR3 loop is CSAYPTGGEKLFF. CDR3 bases: TGCAGCGCCTATCCAACGGGAGGTGAAAAACTGTTTTTT. Combining the CDR3 with reference TRBV29-1 and TRBJ1-4 gives the whole variable domain SAVISQKPSRDICQRGTSLTIQCQVDSQVTMMFWYRQQPGQSLTLIATANQGSEATYESGFVIDKFPISRPNLTFSTLTVSNMSPEDSSIYLCSAYPTGGEKLFFGSGTQLSVL.

V and J are TRBV9 and TRBJ2-3; 9 bases map to TRBD2. CDR1 and CDR2 (germline): SGDLS, YYNGEE. Trimming removed 0 bases from V and 4 bases from J; junction bases left unmatched: 6. This CDR3 region has 16 residues. The CDR3 here is CASSVARASGADTQYF. The CDR3 DNA reads TGTGCCAGCAGCGTAGCTAGGGCTAGCGGGGCAGATACGCAGTATTTT.

This clonotype was counted ten times or more. The chain joins TRBV12-5 to TRBJ1-1; D is uncertain. V dropped 0 bases and J dropped 0 bases, with 8 bases sitting between them. From germline, CDR1 is LGHNT and CDR2 FRNRAP. CDR3 length equals 15 residues. DNA of the CDR3: TGTGCTAGTGGTTTGGTCGGGGTTCTGAACACTGAAGCTTTCTTT. It is translated as CASGLVGVLNTEAFF.

Ten or more counts support this clonotype. The chain has TRBV5-6 and TRBJ1-5, with 7 nucleotides matching TRBD1. CDR1 is SGHDT, CDR2 YYEEEE, per germline. This CDR3 is built from 15 residues. J lost 3 bases, V lost 2 bases, and 5 bases had no gene match. Here the CDR3 reads CASSFGDSFNQPQHF. In nucleotides, the CDR3 is TGTGCCAGCAGCTTCGGGGACAGCTTCAATCAGCCCCAGCATTTT.

This clonotype came up many times. The rearrangement uses TRBV7-9 and TRBJ2-7; perhaps TRBD2 as D (6 bases). Germline-derived CDR1 and CDR2 are SEHNR and FQNEAQ (reference sequence). The CDR3 extends over 16 amino acids. With 2 bases removed from V and 1 base from J, the gap between germline ends came to 15 bases. CDR3 nucleotide sequence: TGTGCCAGCAGCTTAATTGGTGACGGGAGATCCTACGAGCAGTACTTC. As protein: CASSLIGDGRSYEQYF.

Comment on this clonotype: A read error may be the cause here, since a much bigger clone is one base away. The rearrangement uses TRBV4-3 and TRBJ2-3; 8 nucleotides match TRBD1. The CDR3 spans 16 residues. Germline CDR1 is LGHNA and CDR2 is YSLEER. The CDR3 DNA reads as TGCGCCGGCAGCTCCGACAGGGGCTCAGTCACAGATACGCAGTATTTT. Its translation is CAGSSDRGSVTDTQYF.

This clonotype was observed at least ten times. V is TRBV7-9 and J is TRBJ2-3; no clear D gene. The CDR3 totals 11 residues. The V end was cut by 3 bases, the J end by 4 bases, with 2 bases between. Germline CDR1 reads SEHNR; CDR2 reads FQNEAQ (reference sequence). The CDR3 DNA reads TGTGCCAGCAGCTTTCCAGATACGCAGTATTTT. It translates to CASSFPDTQYF.

This clonotype was picked up many times. The rearrangement joins TRBV7-2 to TRBJ2-7; the D is unclear. Trimming took 3 bases from V and 1 from J, leaving 7 bases between them. CDR1 is SGHTA and CDR2 is FQGNSA in the germline V gene. This CDR3 has 13 residues. The chain's CDR3 is CASSFTDSYEQYF. CDR3 nucleotide sequence: TGTGCCAGCAGCTTCACGGATTCCTACGAGCAGTACTTC.

As concerns this clonotype: This may be a read error, as it is one base from a much larger clone. This chain connects TRBV10-3 to TRBJ2-7, with 8 bases matching TRBD2. V was clipped by 5 bases and J by 6 bases; unmatched bases: 18. This CDR3 has 17 amino acids. Germline values: CDR1 ENHRY, CDR2 SYGVKD. The CDR3 DNA follows: TGTGCCATCAGTTTCTGGTCTCCGGGAGGGCCGTCCGGCGAGCAGTACTTC. The encoded protein is CAISFWSPGGPSGEQYF.

The chain carries TRBV20-1 and TRBJ2-3, with TRBD2 matching over 10 bases. The CDR3 runs 16 residues. Germline lookup yields CDR1 DFQATT and CDR2 SNEGSKA (reference sequence). V dropped 0 bases and J dropped 3; count of bases not matched to a gene: 6. The CDR3 here is CSARDRSGRRTDTQYF. The CDR3 DNA follows: TGCAGTGCTAGAGATCGTAGCGGGAGGCGAACAGATACGCAGTATTTT.

This clonotype was found many times. V is TRBV7-9 and J is TRBJ2-1; 8 positions agree with TRBD2. With V trimmed by 10 bases and J by 4 bases, 6 bases remained unmatched. There are 13 residues in the CDR3. Germline assignment: CDR1 SEHNR and CDR2 FQNEAQ (reference sequence). CDR3 region: CANERERYNEQFF. DNA for the CDR3: TGTGCCAACGAGCGGGAGAGATACAATGAGCAGTTCTTC.

This clonotype occurred a few times. J is TRBJ2-1 and V is TRBV19; 7 bases are a match to TRBD1. Germline assignment: CDR1 LNHDA and CDR2 SQIVND (reference sequence). V lost 6 bases to trimming and J lost 0 bases; unmatched junction nucleotides: 5. The length of the CDR3 is 15 residues. CDR3 amino acids: CASRNRGGSYNEQFF. For the CDR3, the DNA is TGTGCCAGTAGGAACAGGGGCGGCTCCTACAATGAGCAGTTCTTC.

Ten or more counts support this clonotype. The rearrangement links TRBV27 to TRBJ2-1; 10 nucleotides line up with TRBD2. Per germline, CDR1 MNHEY and CDR2 SMNVEV (reference sequence). The CDR3 has 15 amino acids. V lost 2 bases and J lost 7; bases outside the gene matches: 5. Here the CDR3 DNA reads TGTGCCAGCAGTTTAACGGGACTAGCGCTGAATGAGCAGTTCTTC. Its protein product is CASSLTGLALNEQFF.

This clonotype was found many times. The chain joins TRBV9 to TRBJ2-7; 13 nucleotides match TRBD2. The CDR3 runs to 15 residues. Losses at the gene ends were 3 bases for V and 1 base for J; bases not matched to a gene: 1. Germline-derived CDR1 and CDR2 are SGDLS and YYNGEE. The CDR3 loop is CASSETSGRSYEQYF. In nucleotides, the CDR3 is TGTGCCAGCAGCGAGACTAGCGGGAGGTCCTACGAGCAGTACTTC. Complete variable domain (other parts from reference TRBV9 and TRBJ2-7): DSGVTQTPKHLITATGQRVTLRCSPRSGDLSVYWYQQSLDQGLQFLIQYYNGEERAKGNILERFSAQQFPDLHSELNLSSLELGDSALYFCASSETSGRSYEQYFGPGTRLTVT.

This clonotype was seen a handful of times. The CDR3 DNA follows: TGTGCCAGTAGTATTGGTGGGGAAGATACGCAGTATTTT. This gives the protein CASSIGGEDTQYF. The V call is TRBV19, the J call TRBJ2-3; D unresolved. The germline gives CDR1 LNHDA, CDR2 SQIVND (reference sequence). V lost 3 bases and J lost 5, with 9 bases in between. The CDR3 covers 13 residues.

This clonotype was counted at least ten times. The V gene is TRBV20-1, the J gene TRBJ2-7; 12 bases match TRBD2. The CDR3 covers 16 residues. Trimming took 1 base from V and 0 from J; bases not matched to a gene: 4. Looked up from germline, CDR1 is DFQATT and CDR2 is SNEGSKA (reference sequence). The CDR3 loop is CSARAVTSGSSYEQYF. Written as DNA, the CDR3 is TGCAGTGCTAGAGCCGTGACTAGCGGGAGCTCCTACGAGCAGTACTTC.

This clonotype came up many times. The genes are TRBV7-6 and TRBJ2-1; 13 bases are shared with TRBD2. V lost 0 bases and J lost 7; bases outside the gene matches: 3. The CDR3 is made up of 16 amino acids. Germline CDR1 reads SGHVS; CDR2 reads FNYEAQ. The CDR3 here is CASSLAGLAGDNEQFF. The DNA of the CDR3 is TGTGCCAGCAGCTTAGCCGGACTAGCGGGAGATAATGAGCAGTTCTTC.

This chain links TRBV11-2 with TRBJ2-7; 16 bases are a match to TRBD2. Germline CDR1 reads SGHAT; CDR2 reads FQNNGV. V was pared by 3 bases and J by 4 bases, with 3 bases of the junction left unmatched. CDR3 length: 16 residues. The CDR3 region is CASSLGTSGREYEQYF. Written as DNA, the CDR3 is TGTGCCAGCAGCTTGGGGACTAGCGGGAGGGAATACGAGCAGTACTTC.

The chain uses TRBV4-3 and TRBJ2-7; 12 bases match TRBD2. This CDR3 comprises 17 residues. The germline gives CDR1 LGHNA, CDR2 YSLEER. V lost 0 bases and J lost 4; bases outside the gene matches: 7. The CDR3 coding sequence is TGCGCCAGCAGCCAAGATCTCGGACTAGCGGGATCTTACGAGCAGTACTTC. This encodes CASSQDLGLAGSYEQYF.

To note about this clonotype: With a much larger clone just one base away, this may be a read error. The V gene is TRBV6-5, the J gene TRBJ1-2, with D unclear. This CDR3 has 12 amino acids. The germline CDR1 and CDR2 sequences are MNHEY and SVGAGI. V lost 7 bases and J lost 4, with 10 bases in between. The CDR3 sequence: CASIWTIYGYTF. The CDR3 DNA is TGTGCCAGCATCTGGACGATCTATGGCTACACCTTC.

The chain uses TRBV7-9 and TRBJ1-2, with D unresolved. The CDR3 has 12 amino acids. V shed 5 bases and J shed 6 bases, with 10 bases lying between them. Germline CDR1 reads SEHNR; CDR2 reads FQNEAQ (reference sequence). The CDR3 DNA follows: TGTGCCAGCAGCCCCGCCTACCATGGCTACACCTTC. Its translation is CASSPAYHGYTF.

This clonotype was seen only once. It may be a read error: a sequence one base away is much more abundant. The chain is built from TRBV20-1 and TRBJ2-3; no clear D gene. This CDR3 has 15 amino acids. CDR1 is DFQATT, CDR2 SNEGSKA, per germline (reference sequence). The CDR3 loop reads CTASSIRFITDTQYF. The CDR3, as DNA: TGCACTGCTAGTAGTATCCGGTTCATCACAGATACGCAGTATTTT.

In this sample, this clonotype turned up many times. The rearrangement links TRBV29-1 to TRBJ2-7; TRBD1 might be the D (5 bases). The CDR3 is 13 residues long. CDR1 and CDR2 (germline): SQVTM, ANQGSEA. The ends were cut back, 7 bases at V and 0 bases at J, with 13 bases in the middle. The CDR3 sequence is CSAAREFSYEQYF. The CDR3 DNA follows: TGCAGCGCCGCCAGGGAATTCTCCTACGAGCAGTACTTC.

This sequence joins TRBV3-1 and TRBJ2-7; 8 nucleotides match TRBD2. CDR1 and CDR2 from the germline V gene are LGHDT and YNNKEL (reference sequence). The V gene end was trimmed by 3 bases and the J gene end by 6 bases; junction bases not matched to a gene: 7. The CDR3 totals 14 residues. CDR3 sequence (DNA): TGTGCCAGCAGCCAGGCCGGGACTAGTGTCGAGCAGTACTTC. Its translation is CASSQAGTSVEQYF.

In regard to this clonotype: A much larger clone sits a single nucleotide away, making a read error possible. The V gene is TRBV5-1, the J gene TRBJ2-3; the D is unclear. Germline lookup yields CDR1 SGHRS and CDR2 YFSETQ. This CDR3 has 15 residues. Trimming stripped 5 bases from V and 3 bases from J, with 16 bases between. The CDR3 DNA is TGCGCCAGCAGGGCCGGTGACTTTCAAACAGATACGCAGTATTTT. Translated, it gives CASRAGDFQTDTQYF.

The chain employs TRBV6-5 and TRBJ2-7, with 7 bases identical to TRBD2. CDR1 MNHEY and CDR2 SVGAGI come from the germline V gene. The CDR3 length is 15 residues. V shed 2 bases, J shed 1 base, and the junction held 5 bases outside the gene matches. The CDR3 protein is CASSYGGDGSYEQYF. The CDR3 coding sequence is TGTGCCAGCAGTTACGGGGGGGACGGTTCCTACGAGCAGTACTTC.

V usage is TRBV11-2 and J usage is TRBJ2-1; TRBD2 might be the D (6 bases). This CDR3 contains 13 residues. Looked up from germline, CDR1 is SGHAT and CDR2 is FQNNGV. V lost 0 bases, J lost 9 bases, and 9 bases lay in between. The CDR3 here is CASSLDYGGEQFF. The CDR3 region has the DNA TGTGCCAGCAGCTTAGACTACGGGGGTGAGCAGTTCTTC.

In its sample, this clonotype was seen many times. The chain is built from TRBV4-2 and TRBJ2-7; weak D call: TRBD2 (5 bases). V shed 0 bases and J shed 7 bases, with 7 bases lying between them. The CDR3 covers 12 residues. Germline CDR1 reads LGHNA; CDR2 reads YNFKEQ. DNA of the CDR3: TGTGCCAGCAGCCAAGATCAGCGGGAGCAGTACTTC. Its translation: CASSQDQREQYF.

This clonotype was picked up many times. The genes are TRBV6-5 and TRBJ1-1; the D gene is possibly TRBD1 (5 bases). The CDR3 covers 13 residues. The V end lost 5 bases, the J end lost 3 bases, and 10 bases lay between the germline ends. Germline V lookup: CDR1 MNHEY, CDR2 SVGAGI. The CDR3 DNA reads as TGTGCCAGCAGTCCTGAGGGGTACACTGAAGCTTTCTTT. This gives the protein CASSPEGYTEAFF.

This clonotype was seen many times. V is TRBV6-5 and J is TRBJ2-7; 12 nucleotides match TRBD2. V lost 4 bases to trimming and J lost 3 bases; unmatched junction nucleotides: 4. The CDR3 is 15 amino acids. Germline CDR1 is MNHEY and CDR2 is SVGAGI. In DNA, the CDR3 is TGTGCCAGCAGTTTGGGACTAGCGGGCAGCTACGAGCAGTACTTC. It specifies CASSLGLAGSYEQYF.